This T cell receptor (beta chain) comes out of a study of T cell repertoires in cytomegalovirus infection. Study-wide points: Clonotypes of TCR beta that were HLA-C-restricted and CMV-specific dominated the ex vivo response.

In TCRdb, the reads were re-called with MiXCR into one record per CDR3 protein. The sample contains 200,000 or so distinct CDR3 sequences, roughly 27% of which appear only once. This clonotype was seen a few times. No antigen is known for it. The clonotype comes from a human donor in good health (CMV status not recorded). Some clones in this sample may be carry-over from other donors' samples. Sequencing was performed on PBMCs.

The CDR3 sequence: CASSLNRGRETQYF. The DNA of the CDR3 is TGTGCCAGCAGCTTGAACAGGGGGCGTGAGACCCAGTACTTC. This rearrangement joins TRBV5-4 to TRBJ2-5; 9 bases are a match to TRBD1. The CDR3 contains 14 residues. CDR1 is SGHNT, CDR2 YYREEE, per germline (reference sequence). The V gene end was trimmed by 1 base and the J gene end by 5 bases; junction bases not matched to a gene: 3.